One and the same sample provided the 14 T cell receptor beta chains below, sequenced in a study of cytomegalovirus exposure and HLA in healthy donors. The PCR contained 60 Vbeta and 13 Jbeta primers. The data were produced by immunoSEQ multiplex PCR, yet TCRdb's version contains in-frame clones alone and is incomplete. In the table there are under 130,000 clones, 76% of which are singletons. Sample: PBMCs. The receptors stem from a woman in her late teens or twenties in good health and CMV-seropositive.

CDR3 amino acids: CASSLESGDSSEQYF. DNA of the CDR3: TGTGCCAGCAGCTTAGAATCGGGGGACAGTTCGGAGCAGTACTTC. The chain joins TRBV11-2 to TRBJ2-7; TRBD1 is a possible D gene (7 bases). Germline values: CDR1 SGHAT, CDR2 FQNNGV. The CDR3 totals 15 residues. Trimming pared 0 bases from V and 7 bases from J, leaving 16 bases between. Combining the CDR3 with reference TRBV11-2 and TRBJ2-7 gives the whole variable domain EAGVAQSPRYKIIEKRQSVAFWCNPISGHATLYWYQQILGQGPKLLIQFQNNGVVDDSQLPKDRFSAERLKGVDSTLKIQPAKLEDSAVYLCASSLESGDSSEQYFGPGTRLTVT.

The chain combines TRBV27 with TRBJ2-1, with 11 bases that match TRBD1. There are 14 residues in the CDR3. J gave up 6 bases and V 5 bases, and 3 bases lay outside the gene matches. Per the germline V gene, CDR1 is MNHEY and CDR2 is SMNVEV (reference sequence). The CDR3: CASSGQGALNEQFF. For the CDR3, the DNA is TGTGCCAGCAGTGGACAGGGGGCGCTCAATGAGCAGTTCTTC.

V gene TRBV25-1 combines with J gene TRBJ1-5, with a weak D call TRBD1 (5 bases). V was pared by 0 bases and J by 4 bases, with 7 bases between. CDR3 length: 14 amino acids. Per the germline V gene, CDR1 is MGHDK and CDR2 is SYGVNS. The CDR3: CASSEYGGNQPQHF. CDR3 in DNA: TGTGCCAGCAGTGAATACGGGGGAAATCAGCCCCAGCATTTT.

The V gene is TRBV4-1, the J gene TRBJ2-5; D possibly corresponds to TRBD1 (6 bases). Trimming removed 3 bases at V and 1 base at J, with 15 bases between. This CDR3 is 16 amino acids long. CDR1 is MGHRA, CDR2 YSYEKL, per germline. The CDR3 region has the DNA TGCGCCAGCAGCCACCCCGGACAGTCATCCCAAGAGACCCAGTACTTC. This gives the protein CASSHPGQSSQETQYF.

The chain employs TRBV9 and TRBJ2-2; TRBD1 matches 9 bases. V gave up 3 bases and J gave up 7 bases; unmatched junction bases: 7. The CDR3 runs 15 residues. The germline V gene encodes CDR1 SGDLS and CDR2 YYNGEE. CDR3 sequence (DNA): TGTGCCAGCAGCGCGACGACAGGGGGGGTCGGGGAGCTGTTTTTT. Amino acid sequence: CASSATTGGVGELFF.

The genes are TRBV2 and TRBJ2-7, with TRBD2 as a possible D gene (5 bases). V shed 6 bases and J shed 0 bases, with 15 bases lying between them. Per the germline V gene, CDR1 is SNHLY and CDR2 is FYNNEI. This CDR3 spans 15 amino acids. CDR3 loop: CASRRGLTPSYEQYF. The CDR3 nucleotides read TGTGCCAGCAGACGAGGACTCACTCCCTCCTACGAGCAGTACTTC.

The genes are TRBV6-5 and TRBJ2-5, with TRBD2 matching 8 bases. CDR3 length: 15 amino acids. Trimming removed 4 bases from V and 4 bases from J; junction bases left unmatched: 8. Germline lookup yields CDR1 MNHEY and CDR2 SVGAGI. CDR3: CASSSPRGGLETQYF. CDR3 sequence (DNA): TGTGCCAGCAGTTCCCCCCGGGGGGGGCTAGAGACCCAGTACTTC.

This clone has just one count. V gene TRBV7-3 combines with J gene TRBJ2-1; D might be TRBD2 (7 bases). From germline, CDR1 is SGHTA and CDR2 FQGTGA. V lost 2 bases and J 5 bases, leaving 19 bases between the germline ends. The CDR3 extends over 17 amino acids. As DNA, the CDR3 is TGTGCCAGCAGCTTAGGGGGGGCGTTATTTTCCCACAATGAGCAGTTCTTC. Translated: CASSLGGALFSHNEQFF.

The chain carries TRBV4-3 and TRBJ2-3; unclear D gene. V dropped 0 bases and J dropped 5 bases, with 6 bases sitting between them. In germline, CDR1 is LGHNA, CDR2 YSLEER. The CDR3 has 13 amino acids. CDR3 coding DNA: TGCGCCAGCAGCCAAGAGTCCGGAGATACGCAGTATTTT. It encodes CASSQESGDTQYF.

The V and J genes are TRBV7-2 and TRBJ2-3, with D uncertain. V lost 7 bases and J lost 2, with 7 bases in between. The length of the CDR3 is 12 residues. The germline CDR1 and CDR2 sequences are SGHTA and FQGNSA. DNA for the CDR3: TGTGCCAGCAACTCGAACACAGATACGCAGTATTTT. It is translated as CASNSNTDTQYF.

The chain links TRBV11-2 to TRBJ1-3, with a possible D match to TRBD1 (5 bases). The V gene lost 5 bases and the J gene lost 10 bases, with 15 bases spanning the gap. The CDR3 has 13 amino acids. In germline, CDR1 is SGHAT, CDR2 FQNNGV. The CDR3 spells CASSHPRTRTIYF. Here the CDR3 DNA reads TGTGCCAGCAGCCACCCCCGGACAAGAACCATATATTTT.

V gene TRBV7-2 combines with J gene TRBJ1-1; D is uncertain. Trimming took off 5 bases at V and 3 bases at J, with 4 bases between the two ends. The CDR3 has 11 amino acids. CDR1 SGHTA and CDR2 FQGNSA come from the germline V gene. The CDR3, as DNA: TGTGCCAGCAGCCCTTACACTGAAGCTTTCTTT. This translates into CASSPYTEAFF. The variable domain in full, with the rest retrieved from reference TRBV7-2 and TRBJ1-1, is GAGVSQSPSNKVTEKGKDVELRCDPISGHTALYWYRQSLGQGLEFLIYFQGNSAPDKSGLPSDRFSAERTGGSVSTLTIQRTQQEDSAVYLCASSPYTEAFFGQGTRLTVV.

The CDR3 sequence is CASSLGVGLADYEQYF. CDR3 nucleotides: TGTGCCAGCAGCTTAGGGGTTGGGCTAGCAGACTACGAGCAGTACTTC. The chain has TRBV7-6 and TRBJ2-7; D is perhaps TRBD2 (5 bases). The CDR3 has 16 residues. Germline CDR1 is SGHVS and CDR2 is FNYEAQ. V gave up 1 base and J gave up 3 bases, with 16 bases separating them.

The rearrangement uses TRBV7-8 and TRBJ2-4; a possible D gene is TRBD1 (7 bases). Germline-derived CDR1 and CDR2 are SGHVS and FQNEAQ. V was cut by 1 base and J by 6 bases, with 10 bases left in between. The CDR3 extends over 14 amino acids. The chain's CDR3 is CASSLGRDRNIQYF. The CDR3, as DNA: TGTGCCAGCAGCTTAGGGAGGGACAGAAACATTCAGTACTTC.